This T cell receptor beta chain was obtained from a study of blood T cell repertoires in COVID-19. Germline-derived CDR1 and CDR2 are SNHLY and FYNNEI. Losses at the gene ends were 5 bases for V and 5 bases for J; bases not matched to a gene: 14. The CDR3 consists of 17 residues. The data were produced by immunoSEQ multiplex PCR, yet TCRdb's version contains in-frame clones alone and is incomplete. The repertoire holds some 90,000 clones, with approximately 82% as singletons. The J gene is TRBJ1-2, the V gene TRBV2, with 10 nucleotides matching TRBD1. Input material: peripheral blood. The clonotype was recovered from a human donor in a cohort sampled during active COVID-19. In DNA, the CDR3 is TGTGCCAGCAGTAGCCGCGTCACCGGGACAGGGGCTTATGGCTACACCTTC. It codes for CASSSRVTGTGAYGYTF. The complete variable domain, with remaining parts taken from reference TRBV2 and TRBJ1-2, reads EPEVTQTPSHQVTQMGQEVILRCVPISNHLYFYWYRQILGQKVEFLVSFYNNEISEKSEIFDDQFSVERPDGSNFTLKIRSTKLEDSAMYFCASSSRVTGTGAYGYTFGSGTRLTVV.